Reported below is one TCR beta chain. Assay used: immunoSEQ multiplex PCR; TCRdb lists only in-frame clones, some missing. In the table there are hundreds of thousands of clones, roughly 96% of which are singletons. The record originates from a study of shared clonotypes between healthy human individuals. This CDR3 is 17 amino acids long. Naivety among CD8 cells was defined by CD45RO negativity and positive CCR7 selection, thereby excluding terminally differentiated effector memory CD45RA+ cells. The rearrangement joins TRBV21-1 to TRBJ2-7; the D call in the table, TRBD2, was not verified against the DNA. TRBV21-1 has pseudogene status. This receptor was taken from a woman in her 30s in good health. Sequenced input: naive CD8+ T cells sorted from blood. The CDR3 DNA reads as TGTGCCAGCAGAGGAAGGGAAGGGAGTATATCCTCCTACGAGCAGTACTTC. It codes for CASRGREGSISSYEQYF.